The rows below give T cell receptor beta chains drawn from one sample of a study of blood T cell repertoires in COVID-19. Only in-frame clones appear in the TCRdb table, and some are missing; sequencing was by immunoSEQ multiplex PCR. The sample has some 170,000 clones, around 73% seen once. Sequenced input: PBMCs or T cells enriched from blood (not recorded which). The receptor set was obtained from a woman in her fifties or sixties who had recovered from COVID-19. Both conserved end residues are part of each CDR3. The D gene is left open where the match is weak. Size values are once, few and many counts, or a class for expanded clones, and some rows have none.

clone size | D gene | J gene | V gene | CDR3 DNA | CDR3 protein
- | TRBD1 | TRBJ2-7 | TRBV5-1 | TGCGCCAGCAGCCTAAGGGACAGCTACGAGCAGTACTTC | CASSLRDSYEQYF
- | - | TRBJ1-1 | TRBV2 | TGTGCCAGCAGTGGAGGACACCTGAACACTGAAGCTTTCTTT | CASSGGHLNTEAFF
- | - | TRBJ1-1 | TRBV7-2 | TGTGCCACGTCGAGGGATTACGGCACTGAAGCTTTCTTT | CATSRDYGTEAFF
- | TRBD2 | TRBJ2-1 | TRBV6-6 | TGTGCCAGCAGCCGACGGGGGGCGGGAGGGCCCCCGTCCCACAATGAGCAGTTCTTC | CASSRRGAGGPPSHNEQFF
- | TRBD1 | TRBJ1-1 | TRBV28 | TGTGCCAGCAGTTTACCTACAGGGGGCTCGGTTGAAGCTTTCTTT | CASSLPTGGSVEAFF
- | TRBD2 | TRBJ2-7 | TRBV9 | TGTGCCAGCAGCGACCGACTAGCGGGAGCGAGCGAGCAGTACTTC | CASSDRLAGASEQYF
- | - | TRBJ1-1 | TRBV12-3/TRBV12-4 | TGTGCCAGCAGCACGCGGGGGACCACTGAAGCTTTCTTT | CASSTRGTTEAFF
once | - | TRBJ2-7 | TRBV11-2 | TGTGCCAGCAGCTTAGGCCAGGCCTCCTTCTACGAGCAGTACTTC | CASSLGQASFYEQYF
- | - | TRBJ2-7 | TRBV10-1 | TGCGCCAGCAGCTCACTCTCGAAGGCTCAGGACTACGAGCAGTACTTC | CASSSLSKAQDYEQYF
few | - | TRBJ2-1 | TRBV14 | TGTGCCAGCAGTCCCCTCATGAGCTCCTACAATGAGCAGTTCTTC | CASSPLMSSYNEQFF
- | TRBD2 | TRBJ2-1 | TRBV24-1 | TGTGCCACCAGTGATTTAGGAAGCGGGAGGGCCTTCTCCTACAATGAGCAGTTCTTC | CATSDLGSGRAFSYNEQFF
- | - | TRBJ1-4 | TRBV28 | TGTGCCAGCAGTTCACAGGGAAGTGGAGAAAAACTGTTTTTT | CASSSQGSGEKLFF
few | TRBD1 | TRBJ1-5 | TRBV18 | TGTGCCAGCTCACCTAACGACAGGGGGCTAGATCAGCCCCAGCATTTT | CASSPNDRGLDQPQHF
few | - | TRBJ1-2 | TRBV5-6 | TGTGCCAGCAGCAGTCCGGGGGGGCGAATCTATGGCTACACCTTC | CASSSPGGRIYGYTF
- | TRBD1 | TRBJ1-1 | TRBV7-7 | TGTGCCAGCAGCTCCGGACAGGACACTGAAGCTTTCTTT | CASSSGQDTEAFF
- | - | TRBJ2-3 | TRBV7-9 | TGTGCCAGCAGCTGGGACATGGGATCTCGCACAGATACGCAGTATTTT | CASSWDMGSRTDTQYF
- | - | TRBJ2-3 | TRBV6-5 | TGTGCCAGCAGGGGACTTTCTTCTCTCACAGATACGCAGTATTTT | CASRGLSSLTDTQYF
once | - | TRBJ2-2 | TRBV11-1 | TGTGCCAGCACCCCGACTACCCCCGCCGGGGAGCTGTTTTTT | CASTPTTPAGELFF
- | - | TRBJ2-5 | TRBV25-1 | TGTGCCAGCAGTGAAGGCGGGGCCCCGGGTGGCACCCAGTACTTC | CASSEGGAPGGTQYF
many | TRBD1 | TRBJ1-2 | TRBV18 | TGTGCCAGCTCACCCCCGTGGGACAGGGTGAGGTACACCTTC | CASSPPWDRVRYTF
- | - | TRBJ1-1 | TRBV7-3 | TGTGCCAGCAGCCCTAATACAGGGCTTGGCACTGAAGCTTTCTTT | CASSPNTGLGTEAFF
once | TRBD1 | TRBJ2-2 | TRBV5-4 | TGTGCCAGCAGCTCACCGGGACAGGGATACACCGGGGAGCTGTTTTTT | CASSSPGQGYTGELFF
once | TRBD1 | TRBJ1-6 | TRBV9 | TGTGCCAGCAGCGTAGCGGGACAGGGGTTGAGCTCCTATAATTCACCCCTCCACTTT | CASSVAGQGLSSYNSPLHF
- | - | TRBJ1-2 | TRBV21-1 | TGTGCCAGCAGCAAAGGGTTGAGCGGGAGTAGGGCCTATGGCTACACCTTC | CASSKGLSGSRAYGYTF
- | - | TRBJ2-2 | TRBV18 | TGTGCCAGCACCCCACTAGCCATCACGGGAAACACCGGGGAGCTGTTTTTT | CASTPLAITGNTGELFF
- | TRBD2 | TRBJ2-7 | TRBV3-1/TRBV3-2 | TGTGCCAGCAGCCAAGAGGGTTCCGGAAGCGGGAGGGCACCCTACGAGCAGTACTTC | CASSQEGSGSGRAPYEQYF
- | - | TRBJ2-1 | TRBV29-1 | TGCAGCGTTGAATCCGAGGGACTTTACAATGAGCAGTTCTTC | CSVESEGLYNEQFF
- | TRBD2 | TRBJ2-1 | TRBV7-8 | TGTGCCAGCAGCTTAGTTATAGCGGGCAATGAGCAGTTCTTC | CASSLVIAGNEQFF
- | - | TRBJ1-6 | TRBV15 | TGTGCCACCAGCAGCTCCGGGGAATCACCCCTCCACTTT | CATSSSGESPLHF
- | TRBD2 | TRBJ2-1 | TRBV7-3 | TGTGCCAGCAGGGCGGGAGAACGACTCGCCAATGAGCAGTTCTTC | CASRAGERLANEQFF
- | TRBD1 | TRBJ1-2 | TRBV30 | TGTGCCTGGAGTGCCAAACAGGGGTCCTATGGCTACACCTTC | CAWSAKQGSYGYTF
- | - | TRBJ2-2 | TRBV19 | TGTGCCAGTAACCCGACCCCACAGGGGAACACCGGGGAGCTGTTTTTT | CASNPTPQGNTGELFF
- | - | TRBJ2-3 | TRBV7-3 | TGTGCCAGCAGCTCAACTAGTTCCTCTGATTCGGATACGCAGTATTTT | CASSSTSSSDSDTQYF
- | TRBD2 | TRBJ2-4 | TRBV25-1 | TGTGCCAGCAGTGTGAACGGGGGGAGCATTCAGTACTTC | CASSVNGGSIQYF
- | - | TRBJ2-7 | TRBV3-1/TRBV3-2 | TGTGCCAGCAGCCGGGGGCCTAGAGTCTACGAGCAGTACTTC | CASSRGPRVYEQYF
- | - | TRBJ1-3 | TRBV7-2 | TGTGCCAGCAGTTTGACAGCCTCTGGAAACACCATATATTTT | CASSLTASGNTIYF
- | - | TRBJ1-4 | TRBV7-2 | TGTGCCAGCAGCTTAGATATGCGGTTCGCAACTAATGAAAAACTGTTTTTT | CASSLDMRFATNEKLFF
- | TRBD2 | TRBJ2-7 | TRBV9 | TGTGCCAGCAGCCGGAGCGGGGGCCCTGGGGAGCAGTACTTC | CASSRSGGPGEQYF
- | - | TRBJ2-7 | TRBV11-2 | TGTGCCAGCAGCTTATCGGGTGGTCACTACGAGCAGTACTTC | CASSLSGGHYEQYF
- | TRBD2 | TRBJ2-1 | TRBV27 | TGTGCCAGCAGTCTGACTAGCGGGAGGAGAAATGAGCAGTTCTTC | CASSLTSGRRNEQFF
- | TRBD2 | TRBJ2-1 | TRBV7-2 | TGTGCCAGCAGCTCTGACCCTAGCGGGAGGGACAATGAGCAGTTCTTC | CASSSDPSGRDNEQFF
few | - | TRBJ1-5 | TRBV19 | TGTGCCAGTAGGGAGCAGGGCCCCAACAATCAGCCCCAGCATTTT | CASREQGPNNQPQHF
- | TRBD2 | TRBJ2-1 | TRBV9 | TGTGCCAGCAGCGTAACTAGCGGAGCCTACAATGAGCAGTTCTTC | CASSVTSGAYNEQFF
few | - | TRBJ2-7 | TRBV5-1 | TGCGCCAGCAGCTTGGCCAGGTCAGGCTACGAGCAGTACTTC | CASSLARSGYEQYF
- | TRBD1 | TRBJ1-3 | TRBV4-1 | TGCGCCAGCAGCCAAGGGACAGGGACTGGAAACACCATATATTTT | CASSQGTGTGNTIYF
- | TRBD1 | TRBJ1-1 | TRBV19 | TGTGCCAGTAGTACATGGACAGGGTGGAACACTGAAGCTTTCTTT | CASSTWTGWNTEAFF
- | TRBD2 | TRBJ2-1 | TRBV19 | TGTGCCAGTAGTCCACCCGGGACTAGTACCTACAATGAGCAGTTCTTC | CASSPPGTSTYNEQFF
- | TRBD2 | TRBJ2-1 | TRBV18 | TGTGCCAGCTCACCAATGCTAGCGGGAGAAAATGAGCAGTTCTTC | CASSPMLAGENEQFF